This T cell receptor beta chain was retrieved from a study of radiotherapy plus CTLA-4 blockade in lung cancer. Points from the study as a whole: Early blood T cell clone dynamics reportedly forecast response best, with interferon-beta. Tumor-derived TCR clones expanded in blood after radiotherapy plus ipilimumab.

On this clone itself: Antigen specificity is unknown.

Participants had chemo-refractory metastatic non-small-cell lung cancer and were treated with focal radiation plus ipilimumab CTLA-4 blockade. The CDR3 contains 13 residues. Germline assignment: CDR1 MNHEY and CDR2 SVGAGI. Trimming pared 0 bases from V and 6 bases from J, leaving 6 bases between. Sequencing was performed with immunoSEQ multiplex PCR; in TCRdb, only in-frame clones are kept and a portion is missing. The sample yields 40,000 or so clones, about three quarters seen once. This chain uses TRBV6-5 with TRBJ2-1, with no clear D. This TCR was recovered from a human donor with non-small cell lung cancer who had stable disease on radiotherapy plus ipilimumab. This sample comprised peripheral blood, obtained from a patient treated with radiotherapy plus ipilimumab. The CDR3 DNA reads TGTGCCAGCAGTTACTCTTCCAGCAATGAGCAGTTCTTC. Its translation is CASSYSSSNEQFF.